Each of the 15 T cell receptor beta chains below was sequenced from the same sample in a study of identifying expanded T cells in peripheral blood. Clones were sequenced by immunoSEQ multiplex PCR, and TCRdb holds only the in-frame ones, with some missing. The table lists about 110,000 clones, about 85% of them singletons. Sequencing was performed on blood. The receptors stem from a person aged 18 to 69 in good health.

This CDR3 reads CASSLTGGAQPQHF. The CDR3 nucleotides are TGTGCCAGCAGCCTCACAGGGGGCGCCCAGCCCCAGCATTTT. The chain uses TRBV11-2 and TRBJ1-5, with 9 bases aligning to TRBD1. The V gene's germline CDR1 is SGHAT and CDR2 FQNNGV. This CDR3 is built from 14 residues. V trimming: 5 bases; J trimming: 7 bases; junction bases outside the gene matches: 6.

The V and J genes are TRBV28 and TRBJ1-1; 8 bases are shared with TRBD1. Per germline, CDR1 MDHEN and CDR2 SYDVKM. The CDR3 runs 15 residues. The junction had 10 bases not matched to a gene; V was cut back by 5 bases and J by 5 bases. CDR3 loop: CASSPRQGIGTEAFF. The CDR3 coding sequence is TGTGCCAGCAGTCCCAGACAGGGGATCGGAACTGAAGCTTTCTTT.

The chain uses TRBV7-3 and TRBJ2-7; perhaps TRBD1 as D (6 bases). Per germline, CDR1 SGHTA and CDR2 FQGTGA. The CDR3 totals 14 residues. V shed 10 bases and J shed 0 bases, with 16 bases lying between them. The CDR3 sequence: CATTRQETSYEQYF. The DNA for the CDR3 is TGTGCCACCACCAGACAGGAGACCTCCTACGAGCAGTACTTC.

This clone appeared once. This chain uses TRBV19 with TRBJ2-1, with 16 bases lining up with TRBD2. The trim removed 5 bases at V and 10 bases at J, leaving 5 bases unmatched. The CDR3 extends over 15 amino acids. Germline V gene sequence: CDR1 LNHDA, CDR2 SQIVND (reference sequence). For the CDR3, the DNA is TGTGCCAGTAGTGGGACTAGCGGGGGGGACGGCGAGCAGTTCTTC. It is translated as CASSGTSGGDGEQFF.

This chain links TRBV5-6 with TRBJ1-3, with TRBD1 matching 7 bases. V gave up 0 bases and J gave up 2 bases; unmatched junction bases: 2. CDR1 and CDR2 from the germline V gene are SGHDT and YYEEEE. The CDR3 contains 15 residues. The DNA of the CDR3 is TGTGCCAGCAGCTTGGGACAGGGTGCTGGAAACACCATATATTTT. Residues: CASSLGQGAGNTIYF.

The chain couples TRBV25-1 to TRBJ2-1, with D perhaps TRBD1 or TRBD2 (5 bases each). The CDR3 has 13 amino acids. Looked up from germline, CDR1 is MGHDK and CDR2 is SYGVNS. V lost 3 bases and J lost 8, with 11 bases in between. The CDR3 bases are TGTGCCAGCAGTGAGTCCGGGGCTTATGAGCAGTTCTTC. It specifies CASSESGAYEQFF.

This clone appeared a single time. The chain uses TRBV18 and TRBJ2-7, with a weak D call TRBD2 (7 bases). Germline V CDR1 and CDR2: KGHSH, LQKENI. V lost 4 bases to trimming and J lost 6 bases, with 28 bases between them. There are 18 residues in the CDR3. The CDR3 spells CASSRLSGGVSLAREQYF. CDR3 nucleotide sequence: TGTGCCAGCTCACGACTCTCGGGGGGCGTATCACTAGCGCGCGAGCAGTACTTC. The variable domain in full, with the rest retrieved from reference TRBV18 and TRBJ2-7, is NAGVMQNPRHLVRRRGQEARLRCSPMKGHSHVYWYRQLPEEGLKFMVYLQKENIIDESGMPKERFSAEFPKEGPSILRIQQVVRGDSAAYFCASSRLSGGVSLAREQYFGPGTRLTVT.

The V call is TRBV28, the J call TRBJ1-2; 8 bases align to TRBD1. Germline V CDR1 and CDR2: MDHEN, SYDVKM. The length of the CDR3 is 14 residues. V lost 2 bases and J lost 7; bases outside the gene matches: 6. In nucleotides, the CDR3 is TGTGCCAGCAGTTTAGGGGGGACAGGCGTTGGCTACACCTTC. It specifies CASSLGGTGVGYTF.

The gene calls are TRBV9 and TRBJ2-1; 9 nucleotides agree with TRBD2. The germline V gene encodes CDR1 SGDLS and CDR2 YYNGEE. The CDR3 has 15 amino acids. Trimming took 4 bases from V and 4 from J; bases not matched to a gene: 6. CDR3 in amino acids: CASSPASGDYNEQFF. The CDR3 DNA is TGTGCCAGCAGCCCGGCTAGCGGGGATTACAATGAGCAGTTCTTC.

The chain recombines TRBV29-1 with TRBJ2-7; D is tentatively TRBD1 or TRBD2 (5 bases each). This CDR3 spans 14 amino acids. Germline assignment: CDR1 SQVTM and CDR2 ANQGSEA. Trimming left V 6 bases short and J 3 bases short, with 18 bases between. The CDR3 bases are TGCAGCGTGAGGGACGAGAAGCGAGACTACGAGCAGTACTTC. It codes for CSVRDEKRDYEQYF.

This clone was seen many times. The CDR3 reads CASSFSGRDGTEAFF. The DNA of the CDR3 is TGTGCCAGCAGCTTTTCAGGGCGAGATGGAACTGAAGCTTTCTTT. The chain employs TRBV7-2 and TRBJ1-1; a possible D gene is TRBD1 (5 bases). Germline V lookup: CDR1 SGHTA, CDR2 FQGNSA. Deletions cut 3 bases from V and 5 bases from J, with 16 bases between. CDR3 size: 15 residues. The full variable domain, rest sourced from reference TRBV7-2 and TRBJ1-1, is GAGVSQSPSNKVTEKGKDVELRCDPISGHTALYWYRQSLGQGLEFLIYFQGNSAPDKSGLPSDRFSAERTGGSVSTLTIQRTQQEDSAVYLCASSFSGRDGTEAFFGQGTRLTVV.

The V gene is TRBV11-3, the J gene TRBJ2-3; D may be TRBD1 (5 bases). V dropped 2 bases and J dropped 4 bases, with 10 bases sitting between them. CDR1 and CDR2 (germline): SGHNT, YENEEA. The CDR3 loop spans 14 amino acids. This CDR3 is CASSLQGRADTQYF. The CDR3 DNA reads TGTGCCAGCAGCTTACAGGGAAGGGCAGATACGCAGTATTTT.

The chain uses TRBV29-1 and TRBJ1-4; D perhaps matches TRBD1 (5 bases). V was shortened by 7 bases and J by 0 bases, with 12 bases between the two germline ends. The CDR3 covers 14 residues. The germline V gene encodes CDR1 SQVTM and CDR2 ANQGSEA. In DNA, the CDR3 is TGCAGCGCCTCGGGGGTTGCAACTAATGAAAAACTGTTTTTT. This translates into CSASGVATNEKLFF. Together with reference TRBV29-1 and TRBJ1-4, the CDR3 gives the full variable domain: SAVISQKPSRDICQRGTSLTIQCQVDSQVTMMFWYRQQPGQSLTLIATANQGSEATYESGFVIDKFPISRPNLTFSTLTVSNMSPEDSSIYLCSASGVATNEKLFFGSGTQLSVL.

The chain recombines TRBV15 with TRBJ2-5; no definite D call. This CDR3 contains 15 residues. The germline V gene has CDR1 LNHNV and CDR2 YYDKDF (reference sequence). Trimming removed 0 bases from V and 5 bases from J, with 13 bases in between. CDR3 residues: CATSRDTSVRETQYF. DNA for the CDR3: TGTGCCACCAGCAGAGACACGAGTGTTAGGGAGACCCAGTACTTC.

The chain links TRBV5-1 to TRBJ2-7; D not certain. The germline V and J ends were trimmed by 1 base and 1 base, with 15 bases remaining between them. Germline CDR1 is SGHRS and CDR2 is YFSETQ. There are 16 residues in the CDR3. DNA for the CDR3: TGCGCCAGCAGCTTGTATACGACCCCTGAGTCCTACGAGCAGTACTTC. Its protein product is CASSLYTTPESYEQYF. The variable domain in full, completed from reference TRBV5-1 and TRBJ2-7, reads KAGVTQTPRYLIKTRGQQVTLSCSPISGHRSVSWYQQTPGQGLQFLFEYFSETQRNKGNFPGRFSGRQFSNSRSEMNVSTLELGDSALYLCASSLYTTPESYEQYFGPGTRLTVT.